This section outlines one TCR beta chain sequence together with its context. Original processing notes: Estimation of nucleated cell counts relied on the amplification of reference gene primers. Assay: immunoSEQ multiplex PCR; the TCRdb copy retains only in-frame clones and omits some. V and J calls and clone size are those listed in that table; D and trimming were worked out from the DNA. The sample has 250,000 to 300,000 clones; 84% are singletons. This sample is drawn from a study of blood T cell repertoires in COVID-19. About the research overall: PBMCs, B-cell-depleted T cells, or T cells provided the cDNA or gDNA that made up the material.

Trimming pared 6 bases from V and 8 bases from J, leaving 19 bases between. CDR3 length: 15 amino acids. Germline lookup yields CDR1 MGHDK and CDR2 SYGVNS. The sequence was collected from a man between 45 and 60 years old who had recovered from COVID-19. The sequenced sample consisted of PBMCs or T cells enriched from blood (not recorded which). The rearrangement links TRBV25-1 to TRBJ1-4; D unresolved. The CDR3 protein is CASSNGGFPGEKLFF. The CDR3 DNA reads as TGTGCCAGCAGCAATGGCGGGTTCCCGGGGGAAAAACTGTTTTTT.